The sequence of this T cell receptor beta chain was determined in a study of cytomegalovirus exposure and HLA in healthy donors. With 5 bases removed from V and 11 bases from J, the gap between germline ends came to 18 bases. There are 14 residues in the CDR3. CDR1 is SEHNR and CDR2 is FQNEAQ in the germline V gene (reference sequence). With regard to this clone: The antigen is unknown.

Broader study findings: The productive fraction for most TCR beta V segments was about 87% or about 30% in an earlier analysis. An assumption of roughly uniform sequencing depth across donors underlay the presence/absence analyses. The only immune exposure information that was available was CMV serostatus.

Use of 60 Vbeta and 13 Jbeta primers characterized the PCR. TCRdb's copy holds only in-frame clones and misses some; the assay was immunoSEQ multiplex PCR. Recorded for this sample: 150,000 or so clones. This chain links TRBV7-9 with TRBJ1-4, with a weak D call TRBD1 (5 bases). The receptor was derived from a man aged 25-45 years in good health and CMV-seronegative. The specimen was PBMCs. In nucleotides, the CDR3 is TGTGCCAGCAGCCCCCGTGGGGCGGGGAGGAAACTGTTTTTT. Protein sequence: CASSPRGAGRKLFF.